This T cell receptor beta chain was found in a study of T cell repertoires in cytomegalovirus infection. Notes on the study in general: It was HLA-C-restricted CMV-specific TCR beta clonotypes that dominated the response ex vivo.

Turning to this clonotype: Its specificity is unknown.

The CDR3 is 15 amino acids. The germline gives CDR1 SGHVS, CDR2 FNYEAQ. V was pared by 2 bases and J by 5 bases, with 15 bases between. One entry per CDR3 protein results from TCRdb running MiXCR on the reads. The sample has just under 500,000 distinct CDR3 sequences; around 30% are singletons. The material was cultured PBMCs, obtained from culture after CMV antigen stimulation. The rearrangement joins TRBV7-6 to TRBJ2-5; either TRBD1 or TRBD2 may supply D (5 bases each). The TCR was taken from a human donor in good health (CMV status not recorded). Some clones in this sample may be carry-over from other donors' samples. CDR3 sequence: CASSLSRRWGETQYF. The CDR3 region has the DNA TGTGCCAGCAGCTTATCCCGCAGGTGGGGGGAGACCCAGTACTTC.